The next 8 T cell receptor beta chains were all read from a single sample in a study of blood T cell repertoires in COVID-19. Sequenced by immunoSEQ multiplex PCR; TCRdb stores in-frame clones only, minus some. The sample lists 100,000 to 150,000 clones; roughly four fifths were seen once. The source material was peripheral blood. The receptors derive from a woman aged 45-65 years with acute or convalescent COVID-19.

CDR3 region: CAAGAVMNTEAFF. The CDR3 DNA is TGTGCAGCAGGGGCAGTTATGAACACTGAAGCTTTCTTT. This rearrangement joins TRBV28 to TRBJ1-1, with D perhaps matching TRBD1 (6 bases). The CDR3 contains 13 residues. The germline gives CDR1 MDHEN, CDR2 SYDVKM.

V usage is TRBV2 and J usage is TRBJ2-2; D gene uncertain. The germline V gene encodes CDR1 SNHLY and CDR2 FYNNEI. V shed 6 bases and J shed 7 bases, with 9 bases lying between them. The CDR3 consists of 12 residues. CDR3 bases: TGTGCCAGCAGCCCCGGTGGCGGGGAGCTGTTTTTT. This codes for CASSPGGGELFF. The full variable domain, with the rest looked up from reference TRBV2 and TRBJ2-2, is EPEVTQTPSHQVTQMGQEVILRCVPISNHLYFYWYRQILGQKVEFLVSFYNNEISEKSEIFDDQFSVERPDGSNFTLKIRSTKLEDSAMYFCASSPGGGELFFGEGSRLTVL.

The V call is TRBV3-1 (or the pseudogene TRBV3-2), the J call TRBJ2-7; D may be TRBD1 (8 bases). Trimming took off 0 bases at V and 3 bases at J, with 15 bases between the two ends. CDR1 and CDR2 from the germline V gene are LGHDT and YNNKEL (reference sequence). This CDR3 spans 16 amino acids. CDR3 region: CASSQDKDREGYEQYF. CDR3 sequence (DNA): TGTGCCAGCAGCCAAGATAAGGACAGGGAGGGCTACGAGCAGTACTTC.

This chain joins TRBV19 and TRBJ1-2; D perhaps matches TRBD1 (6 bases). V was cut by 5 bases and J by 5 bases, with 12 bases left in between. The CDR3 sequence is 13 residues long. CDR1 and CDR2 (germline): LNHDA, SQIVND (reference sequence). DNA for the CDR3: TGTGCCAGTAGTCTCACAGGGATATATGGCTACACCTTC. This translates into CASSLTGIYGYTF.

The chain recombines TRBV7-9 with TRBJ1-1; D remains unclear. Per germline, CDR1 SEHNR and CDR2 FQNEAQ (reference sequence). This CDR3 spans 13 amino acids. V was pared by 2 bases and J by 0 bases, with 4 bases between. Here the CDR3 reads CASSLIVNTEAFF. The DNA for the CDR3 is TGTGCCAGCAGCTTAATAGTGAACACTGAAGCTTTCTTT.

The chain combines TRBV25-1 with TRBJ1-1; D perhaps matches TRBD1 (6 bases). CDR3 length equals 16 residues. Germline V gives CDR1 MGHDK, CDR2 SYGVNS. V was shortened by 3 bases and J by 8 bases, with 22 bases between the two germline ends. CDR3 nucleotides: TGTGCCAGCAGTGATCCGAGACGGGGGGCGCTTGGCGAAGCTTTCTTT. This translates into CASSDPRRGALGEAFF.

This clone was seen a single time. At one boundary the junction diverges from the germline segment, which might be a read error. J is TRBJ1-2 and V is TRBV12-3 or TRBV12-4; D is uncertain. There are 10 residues in the CDR3. In DNA form, the CDR3 reads TGTGCCAGCGTCAACTATCGCTACACCTTC. Translating gives CASVNYRYTF.

The CDR3 loop reads CASSHLSGESYNEQFF. The CDR3 bases are TGTGCCAGCAGCCACCTTAGCGGGGAATCCTACAATGAGCAGTTCTTC. V usage is TRBV3-1 (or the pseudogene TRBV3-2) and J usage is TRBJ2-1; the match to TRBD2 covers 8 bases. V gave up 3 bases and J gave up 1 base; unmatched junction bases: 5. The length of the CDR3 is 16 residues. Per the germline V gene, CDR1 is LGHDT and CDR2 is YNNKEL (reference sequence).